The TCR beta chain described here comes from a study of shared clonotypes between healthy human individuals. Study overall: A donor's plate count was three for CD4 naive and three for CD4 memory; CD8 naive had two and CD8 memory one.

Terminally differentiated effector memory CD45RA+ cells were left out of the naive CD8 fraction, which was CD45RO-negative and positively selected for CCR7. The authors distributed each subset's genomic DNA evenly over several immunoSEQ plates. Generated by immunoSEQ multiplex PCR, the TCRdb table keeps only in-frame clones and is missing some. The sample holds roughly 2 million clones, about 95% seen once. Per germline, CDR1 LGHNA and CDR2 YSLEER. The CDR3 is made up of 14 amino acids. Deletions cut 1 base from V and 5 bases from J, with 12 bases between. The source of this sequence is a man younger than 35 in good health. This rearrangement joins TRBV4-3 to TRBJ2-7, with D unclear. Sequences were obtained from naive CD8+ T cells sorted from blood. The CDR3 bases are TGCGCCAGCAGCCAAGGGATAGGGTACCACGAGCAGTACTTC. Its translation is CASSQGIGYHEQYF.